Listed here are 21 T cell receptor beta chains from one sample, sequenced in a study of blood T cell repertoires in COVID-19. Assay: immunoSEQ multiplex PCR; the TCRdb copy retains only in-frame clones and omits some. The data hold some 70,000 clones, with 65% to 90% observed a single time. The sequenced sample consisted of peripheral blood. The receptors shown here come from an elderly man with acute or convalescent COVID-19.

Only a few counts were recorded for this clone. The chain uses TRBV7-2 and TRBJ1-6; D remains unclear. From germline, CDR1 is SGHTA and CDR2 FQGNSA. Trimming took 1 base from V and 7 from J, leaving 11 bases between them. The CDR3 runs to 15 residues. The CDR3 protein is CASSLGKRENSPLHF. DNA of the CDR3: TGTGCCAGCAGCTTAGGGAAGAGGGAAAATTCACCCCTCCACTTT.

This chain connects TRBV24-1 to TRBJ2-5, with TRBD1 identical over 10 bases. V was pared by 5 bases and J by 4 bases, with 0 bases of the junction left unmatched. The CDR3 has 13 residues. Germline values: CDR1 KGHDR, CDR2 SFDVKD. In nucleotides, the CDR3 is TGTGCCACCAGTGGGGACAGGGGAGAGACCCAGTACTTC. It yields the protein CATSGDRGETQYF.

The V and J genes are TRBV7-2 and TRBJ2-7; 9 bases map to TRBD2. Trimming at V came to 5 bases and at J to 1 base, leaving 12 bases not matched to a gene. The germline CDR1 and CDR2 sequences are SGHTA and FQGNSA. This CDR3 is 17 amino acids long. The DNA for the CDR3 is TGTGCCAGCAGCCAACCGCGGGTTAGCGGGAGATCCTACGAGCAGTACTTC. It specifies CASSQPRVSGRSYEQYF.

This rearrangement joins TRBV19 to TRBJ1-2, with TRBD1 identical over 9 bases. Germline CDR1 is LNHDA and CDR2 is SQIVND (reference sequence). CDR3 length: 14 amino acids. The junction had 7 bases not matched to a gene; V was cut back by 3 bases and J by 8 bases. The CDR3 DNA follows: TGTGCCAGTAGTATTTGGACAGGGGCGCGGGGCTACACCTTC. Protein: CASSIWTGARGYTF.

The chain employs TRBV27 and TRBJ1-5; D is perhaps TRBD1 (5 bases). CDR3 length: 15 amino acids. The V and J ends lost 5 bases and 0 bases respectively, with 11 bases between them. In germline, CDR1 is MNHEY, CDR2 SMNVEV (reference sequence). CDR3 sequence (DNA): TGTGCCAGCAGTGCTGACAGTTATAGCAATCAGCCCCAGCATTTT. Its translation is CASSADSYSNQPQHF.

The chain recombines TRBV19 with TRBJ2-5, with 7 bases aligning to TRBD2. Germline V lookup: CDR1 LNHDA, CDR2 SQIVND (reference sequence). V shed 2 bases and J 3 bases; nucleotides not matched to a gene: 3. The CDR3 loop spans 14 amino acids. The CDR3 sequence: CASSIRAGEETQYF. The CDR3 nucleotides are TGTGCCAGTAGTATACGGGCGGGAGAAGAGACCCAGTACTTC.

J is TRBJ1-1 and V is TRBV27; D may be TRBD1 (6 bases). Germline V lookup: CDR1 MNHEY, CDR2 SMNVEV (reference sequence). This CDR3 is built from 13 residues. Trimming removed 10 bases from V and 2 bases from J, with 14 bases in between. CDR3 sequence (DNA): TGTGCCACTAGAAGGGGGTTTAACACTGAAGCTTTCTTT. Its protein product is CATRRGFNTEAFF.

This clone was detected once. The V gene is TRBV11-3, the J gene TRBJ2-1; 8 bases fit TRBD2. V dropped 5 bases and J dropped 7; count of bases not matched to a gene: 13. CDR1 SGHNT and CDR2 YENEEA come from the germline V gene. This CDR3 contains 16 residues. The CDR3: CASSPRTSPKGNEQFF. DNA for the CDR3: TGTGCCAGCAGCCCTAGGACTAGCCCAAAGGGAAATGAGCAGTTCTTC.

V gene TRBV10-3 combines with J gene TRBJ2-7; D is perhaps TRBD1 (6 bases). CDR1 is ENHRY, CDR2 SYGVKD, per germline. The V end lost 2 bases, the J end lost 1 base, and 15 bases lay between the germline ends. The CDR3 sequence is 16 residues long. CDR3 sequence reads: CAISEAGTRGSYEQYF. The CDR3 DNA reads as TGTGCCATCAGTGAGGCCGGGACAAGGGGGTCCTACGAGCAGTACTTC.

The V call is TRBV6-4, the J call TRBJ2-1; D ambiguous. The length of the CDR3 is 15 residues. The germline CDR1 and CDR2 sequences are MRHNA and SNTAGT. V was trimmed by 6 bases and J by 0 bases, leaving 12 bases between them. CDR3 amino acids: CASSPTINSYNEQFF. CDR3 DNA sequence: TGTGCCAGCAGCCCCACTATTAACTCCTACAATGAGCAGTTCTTC.

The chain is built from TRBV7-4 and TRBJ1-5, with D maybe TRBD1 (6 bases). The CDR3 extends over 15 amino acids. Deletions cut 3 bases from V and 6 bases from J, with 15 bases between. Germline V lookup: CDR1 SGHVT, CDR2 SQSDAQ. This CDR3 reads CASSLHGGPRQPQHF. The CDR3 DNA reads TGTGCCAGCAGCTTGCACGGGGGGCCACGTCAGCCCCAGCATTTT.

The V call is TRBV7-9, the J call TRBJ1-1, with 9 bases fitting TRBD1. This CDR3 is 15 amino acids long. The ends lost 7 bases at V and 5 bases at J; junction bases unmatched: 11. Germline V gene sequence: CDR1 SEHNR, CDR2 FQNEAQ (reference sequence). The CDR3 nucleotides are TGTGCCAGCAACCACCGGACAGGGGCAGAGACTGAAGCTTTCTTT. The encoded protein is CASNHRTGAETEAFF.

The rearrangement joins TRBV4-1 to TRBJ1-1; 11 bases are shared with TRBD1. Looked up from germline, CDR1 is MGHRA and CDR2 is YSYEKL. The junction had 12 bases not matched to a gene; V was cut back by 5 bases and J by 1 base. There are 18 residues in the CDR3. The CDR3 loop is CASSSILDRGRANTEAFF. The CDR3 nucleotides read TGCGCCAGCAGCAGTATCTTGGACAGGGGGCGAGCGAACACTGAAGCTTTCTTT.

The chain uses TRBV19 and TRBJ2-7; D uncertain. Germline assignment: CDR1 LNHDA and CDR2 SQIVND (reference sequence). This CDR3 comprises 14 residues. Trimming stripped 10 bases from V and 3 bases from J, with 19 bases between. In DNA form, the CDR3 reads TGTGCCACCTCAGATGGGCAGATTCGCTACGAGCAGTACTTC. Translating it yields CATSDGQIRYEQYF.

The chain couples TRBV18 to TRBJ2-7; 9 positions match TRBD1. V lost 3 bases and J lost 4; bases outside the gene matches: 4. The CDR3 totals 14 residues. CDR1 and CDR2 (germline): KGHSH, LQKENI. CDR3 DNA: TGTGCCAGCTCACCCGGGACAGGGACTTACGAGCAGTACTTC. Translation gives CASSPGTGTYEQYF.

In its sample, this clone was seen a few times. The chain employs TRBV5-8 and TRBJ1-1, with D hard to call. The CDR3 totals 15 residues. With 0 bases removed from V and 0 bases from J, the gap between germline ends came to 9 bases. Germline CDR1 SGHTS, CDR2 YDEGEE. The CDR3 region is CASSLVPSLNTEAFF. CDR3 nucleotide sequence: TGTGCCAGCAGCTTGGTCCCAAGCCTGAACACTGAAGCTTTCTTT.

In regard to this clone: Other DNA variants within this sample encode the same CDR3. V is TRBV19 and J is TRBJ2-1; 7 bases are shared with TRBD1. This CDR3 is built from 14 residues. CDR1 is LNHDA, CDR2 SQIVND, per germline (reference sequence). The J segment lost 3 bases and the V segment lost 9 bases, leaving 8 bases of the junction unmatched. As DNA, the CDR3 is TGTGCCAGCCTTGACAGGGACCACTACAATGAGCAGTTCTTC. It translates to CASLDRDHYNEQFF. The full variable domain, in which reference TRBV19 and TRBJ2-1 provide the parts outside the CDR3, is DGGITQSPKYLFRKEGQNVTLSCEQNLNHDAMYWYRQDPGQGLRLIYYSQIVNDFQKGDIAEGYSVSREKKESFPLTVTSAQKNPTAFYLCASLDRDHYNEQFFGPGTRLTVL.

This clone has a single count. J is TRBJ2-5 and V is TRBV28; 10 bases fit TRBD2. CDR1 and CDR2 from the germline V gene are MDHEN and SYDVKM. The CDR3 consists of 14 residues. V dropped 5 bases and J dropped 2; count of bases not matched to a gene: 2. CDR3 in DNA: TGTGCCAGCAGTCGGACTAGCGGACAAGAGACCCAGTACTTC. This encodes CASSRTSGQETQYF.

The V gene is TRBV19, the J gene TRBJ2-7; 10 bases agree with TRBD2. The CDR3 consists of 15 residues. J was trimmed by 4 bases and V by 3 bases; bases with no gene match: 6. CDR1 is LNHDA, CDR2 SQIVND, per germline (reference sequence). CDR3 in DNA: TGTGCCAGTAGTATCGTAGCGGGAGGCCGATACGAGCAGTACTTC. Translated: CASSIVAGGRYEQYF.

Here the CDR3 DNA reads TGTGCCAGCAGTGGCCGGGCCTCGAGGGACACCGGGGAGCTGTTTTTT. This translates into CASSGRASRDTGELFF. The V and J genes are TRBV25-1 and TRBJ2-2; D perhaps matches TRBD2 (5 bases). There are 16 residues in the CDR3. Germline loops: CDR1 MGHDK, CDR2 SYGVNS. V was clipped by 4 bases and J by 3 bases, with 15 bases between them.

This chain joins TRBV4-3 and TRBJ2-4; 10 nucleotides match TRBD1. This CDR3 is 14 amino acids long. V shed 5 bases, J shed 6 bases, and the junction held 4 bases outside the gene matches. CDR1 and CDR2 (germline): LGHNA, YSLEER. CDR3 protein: CASSETGGSNIQYF. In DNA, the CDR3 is TGCGCCAGCAGCGAGACAGGGGGCTCAAACATTCAGTACTTC.